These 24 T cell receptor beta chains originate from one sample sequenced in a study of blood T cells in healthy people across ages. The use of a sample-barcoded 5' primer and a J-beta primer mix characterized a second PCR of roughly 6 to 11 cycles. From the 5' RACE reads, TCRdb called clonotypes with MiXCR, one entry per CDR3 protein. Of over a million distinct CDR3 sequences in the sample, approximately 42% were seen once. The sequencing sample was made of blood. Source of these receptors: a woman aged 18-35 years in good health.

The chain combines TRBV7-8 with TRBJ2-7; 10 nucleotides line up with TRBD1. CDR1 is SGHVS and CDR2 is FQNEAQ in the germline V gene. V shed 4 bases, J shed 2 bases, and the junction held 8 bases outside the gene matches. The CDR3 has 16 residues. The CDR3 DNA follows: TGTGCCAGCAGCTCCCTCGTGACAGGGGGCCCCTACGAGCAGTACTTC. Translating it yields CASSSLVTGGPYEQYF.

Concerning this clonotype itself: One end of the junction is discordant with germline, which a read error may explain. CDR3 coding DNA: TGTGCCACCAGTGACCAAGGGGGTACAGGTACGCAGTATTTT. Protein product: CATSDQGGTGTQYF. V gene TRBV24-1 combines with J gene TRBJ2-3; possible D gene TRBD1, 6 bases. The germline V gene encodes CDR1 KGHDR and CDR2 SFDVKD. The CDR3 covers 14 residues.

DNA for the CDR3: TGTGCCAGCAGCTTCGGACAGGGCCACGAGCAGTACTTC. As protein: CASSFGQGHEQYF. This chain uses TRBV7-9 with TRBJ2-7, with TRBD1 matching 8 bases. The CDR3 has 13 residues. CDR1 is SEHNR and CDR2 is FQNEAQ in the germline V gene (reference sequence). V was pared by 3 bases and J by 5 bases, with 3 bases of the junction left unmatched.

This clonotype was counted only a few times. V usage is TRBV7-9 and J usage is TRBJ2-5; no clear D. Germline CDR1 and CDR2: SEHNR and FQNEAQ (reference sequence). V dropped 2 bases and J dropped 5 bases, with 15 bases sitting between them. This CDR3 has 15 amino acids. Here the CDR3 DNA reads TGTGCCAGCAGCTTAATACCTAGTATCGGGGAGACCCAGTACTTC. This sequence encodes CASSLIPSIGETQYF. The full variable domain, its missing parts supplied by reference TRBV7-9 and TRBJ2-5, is DTGVSQNPRHKITKRGQNVTFRCDPISEHNRLYWYRQTLGQGPEFLTYFQNEAQLEKSRLLSDRFSAERPKGSFSTLEIQRTEQGDSAMYLCASSLIPSIGETQYFGPGTRLLVL.

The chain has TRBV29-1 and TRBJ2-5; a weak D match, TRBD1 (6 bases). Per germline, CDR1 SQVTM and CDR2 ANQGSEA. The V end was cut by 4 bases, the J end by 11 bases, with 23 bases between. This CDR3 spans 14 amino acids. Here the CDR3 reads CSVGLWTEYNEQYF. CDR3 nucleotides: TGCAGCGTTGGCCTATGGACAGAGTACAATGAGCAGTACTTC.

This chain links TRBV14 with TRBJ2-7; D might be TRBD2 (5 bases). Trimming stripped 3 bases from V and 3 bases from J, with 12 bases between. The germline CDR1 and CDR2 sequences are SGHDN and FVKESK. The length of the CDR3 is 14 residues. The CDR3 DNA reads TGTGCCAGCAGCCACACCCAACTAGGCTACGAGCAGTACTTC. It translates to CASSHTQLGYEQYF.

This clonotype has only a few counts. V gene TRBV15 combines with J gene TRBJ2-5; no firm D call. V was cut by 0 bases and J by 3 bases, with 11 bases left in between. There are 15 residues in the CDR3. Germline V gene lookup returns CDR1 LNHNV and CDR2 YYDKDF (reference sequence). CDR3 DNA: TGTGCCACCAGCAGAGATCAGGACGGAAAAGAGACCCAGTACTTC. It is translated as CATSRDQDGKETQYF.

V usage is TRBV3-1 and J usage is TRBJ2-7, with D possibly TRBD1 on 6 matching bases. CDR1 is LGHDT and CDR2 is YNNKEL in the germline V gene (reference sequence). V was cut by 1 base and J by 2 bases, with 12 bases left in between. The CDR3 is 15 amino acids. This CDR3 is CASSQGLGDTYEQYF. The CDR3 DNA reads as TGTGCCAGCAGCCAAGGGCTAGGGGACACCTACGAGCAGTACTTC.

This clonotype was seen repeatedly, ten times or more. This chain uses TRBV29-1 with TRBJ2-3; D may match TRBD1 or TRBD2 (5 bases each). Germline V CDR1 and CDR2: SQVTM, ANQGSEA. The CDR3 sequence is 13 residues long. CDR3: CSSLLRETDTQYF. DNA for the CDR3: TGCAGTTCGTTGCTCAGGGAGACAGATACGCAGTATTTT.

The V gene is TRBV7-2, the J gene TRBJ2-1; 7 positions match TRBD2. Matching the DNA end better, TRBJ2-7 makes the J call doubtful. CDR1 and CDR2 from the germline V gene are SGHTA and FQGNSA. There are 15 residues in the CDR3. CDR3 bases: TGTGCCAGCAGGCGGGGCGGGAGCTCCTACAATGAGCAGTACTTC. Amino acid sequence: CASRRGGSSYNEQYF.

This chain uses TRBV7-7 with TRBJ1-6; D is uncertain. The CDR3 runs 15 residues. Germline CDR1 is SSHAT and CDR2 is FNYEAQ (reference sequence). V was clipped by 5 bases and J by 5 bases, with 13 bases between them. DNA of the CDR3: TGTGCCAGCAGCCCCAAGGACGGAGATAATTCACCCCTCCACTTT. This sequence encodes CASSPKDGDNSPLHF.

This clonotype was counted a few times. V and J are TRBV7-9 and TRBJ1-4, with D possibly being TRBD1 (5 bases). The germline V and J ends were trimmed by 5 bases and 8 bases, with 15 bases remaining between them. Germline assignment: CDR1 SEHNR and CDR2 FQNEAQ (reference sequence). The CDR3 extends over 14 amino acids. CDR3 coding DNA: TGTGCCAGCAGCCGCGGGACGGAGGCCGAAAAACTGTTTTTT. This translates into CASSRGTEAEKLFF.

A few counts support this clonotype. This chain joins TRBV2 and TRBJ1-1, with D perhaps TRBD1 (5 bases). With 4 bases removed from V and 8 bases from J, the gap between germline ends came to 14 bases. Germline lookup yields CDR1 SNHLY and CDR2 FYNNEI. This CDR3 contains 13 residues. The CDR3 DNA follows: TGTGCCAGCAGTGCCGAGAGGGGTCGGGAAGCTTTCTTT. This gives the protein CASSAERGREAFF.

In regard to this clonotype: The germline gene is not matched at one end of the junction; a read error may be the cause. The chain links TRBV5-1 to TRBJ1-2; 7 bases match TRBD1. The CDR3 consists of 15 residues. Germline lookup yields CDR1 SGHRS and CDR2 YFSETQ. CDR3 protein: CASSLTSQGSYGYTF. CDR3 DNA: TGCGCCAGTAGCTTGACTTCACAGGGGTCCTATGGCTACACCTTC.

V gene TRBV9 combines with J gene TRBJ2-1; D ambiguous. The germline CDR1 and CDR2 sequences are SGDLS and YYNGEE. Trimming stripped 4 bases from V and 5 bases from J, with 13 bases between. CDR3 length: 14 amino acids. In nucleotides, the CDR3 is TGTGCCAGCAGCTCTCCAAGAGACAACAATGAGCAGTTCTTC. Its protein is CASSSPRDNNEQFF.

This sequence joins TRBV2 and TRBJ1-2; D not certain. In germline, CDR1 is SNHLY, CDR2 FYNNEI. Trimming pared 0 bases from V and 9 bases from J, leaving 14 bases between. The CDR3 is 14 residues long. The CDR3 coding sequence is TGTGCCAGCAGTGAAGCTCCGGACCCGGCCAGCTACACCTTC. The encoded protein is CASSEAPDPASYTF.

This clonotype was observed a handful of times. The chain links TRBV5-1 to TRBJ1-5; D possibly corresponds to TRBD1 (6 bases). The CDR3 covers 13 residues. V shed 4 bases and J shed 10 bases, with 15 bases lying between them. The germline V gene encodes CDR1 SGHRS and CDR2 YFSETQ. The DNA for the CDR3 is TGCGCCAGCAGCGCCAGGACAGCAGGACCCCAGCATTTT. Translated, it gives CASSARTAGPQHF.

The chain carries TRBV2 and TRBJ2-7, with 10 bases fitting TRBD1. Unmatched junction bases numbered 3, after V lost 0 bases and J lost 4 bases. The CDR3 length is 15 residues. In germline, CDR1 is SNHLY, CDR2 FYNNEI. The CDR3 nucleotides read TGTGCCAGCAGTGAAGCGGGGACAGGGGAATACGAGCAGTACTTC. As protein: CASSEAGTGEYEQYF.

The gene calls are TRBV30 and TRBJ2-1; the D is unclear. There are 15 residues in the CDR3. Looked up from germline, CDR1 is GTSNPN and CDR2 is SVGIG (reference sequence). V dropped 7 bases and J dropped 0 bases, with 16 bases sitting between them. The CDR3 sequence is CAFLEGPSSYNEQFF. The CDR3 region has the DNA TGTGCCTTTTTGGAAGGACCGAGCTCCTACAATGAGCAGTTCTTC.

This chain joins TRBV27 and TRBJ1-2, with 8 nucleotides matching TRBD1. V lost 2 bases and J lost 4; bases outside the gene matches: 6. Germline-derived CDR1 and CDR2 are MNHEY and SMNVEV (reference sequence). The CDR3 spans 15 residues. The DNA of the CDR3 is TGTGCCAGCAGTTTACTGACAGGGGTGGGCTATGGCTACACCTTC. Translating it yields CASSLLTGVGYGYTF.

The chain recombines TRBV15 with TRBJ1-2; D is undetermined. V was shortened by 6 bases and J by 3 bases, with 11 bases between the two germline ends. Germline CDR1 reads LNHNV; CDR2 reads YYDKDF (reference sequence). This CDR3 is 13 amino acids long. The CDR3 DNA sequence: TGTGCCACCAGGAACGAGGGTTACTATGGCTACACCTTC. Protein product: CATRNEGYYGYTF.

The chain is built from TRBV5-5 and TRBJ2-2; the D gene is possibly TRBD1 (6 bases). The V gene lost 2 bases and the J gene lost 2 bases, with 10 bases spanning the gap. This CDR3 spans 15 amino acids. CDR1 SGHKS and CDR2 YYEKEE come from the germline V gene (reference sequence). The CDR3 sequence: CASSFGQINTGELFF. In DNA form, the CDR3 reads TGTGCCAGCAGCTTCGGACAGATTAACACCGGGGAGCTGTTTTTT.

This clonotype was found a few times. The DNA for the CDR3 is TGTGCCAGCAGCCCCACAGCAGAGGGGCTTGAGCAGTTCTTC. Amino acids: CASSPTAEGLEQFF. The J gene is TRBJ2-1, the V gene TRBV7-3, with D possibly called TRBD1 or TRBD2 (5 bases each). Trimming left V 5 bases short and J 9 bases short, with 17 bases between. CDR3 size: 14 residues. Germline values: CDR1 SGHTA, CDR2 FQGTGA.

Here the CDR3 reads CASSVASPFF. In DNA form, the CDR3 reads TGTGCCAGCAGCGTAGCAAGCCCGTTCTTC. The V call is TRBV9, the J call TRBJ2-1; D call uncertain. Between the trimmed V and J ends, which lost 0 bases and 15 bases, there was a span of 7 bases. CDR1 and CDR2 (germline): SGDLS, YYNGEE. The CDR3 length is 10 residues.